Below are 19 T cell receptor beta chains sequenced from a single sample in a study of beta chain features in type 1 diabetes. The sequenced template was cDNA made from the entire isolated RNA. Sequencing used immunoSEQ multiplex PCR; TCRdb keeps in-frame clones, though not all of them. Of 160,000 or so clones in the sample, approximately 8.4% are singletons; the top ten hold roughly 2.5%. Sequenced input: central memory CD4+ T cells from blood. These TCRs come from a woman aged 18-30 years in good health.

This clone was recorded a few times. This sequence joins TRBV29-1 and TRBJ1-1; D not resolved. The CDR3 extends over 13 amino acids. The germline V and J ends were trimmed by 7 bases and 1 base, with 13 bases remaining between them. Germline CDR1 reads SQVTM; CDR2 reads ANQGSEA. CDR3 in DNA: TGCAGCGCCCTCGGGGTGGGGAACACTGAAGCTTTCTTT. This sequence encodes CSALGVGNTEAFF.

This clone was observed a handful of times. The chain joins TRBV6-5 to TRBJ2-7, with D maybe TRBD1 (5 bases). The CDR3 consists of 13 residues. Germline loops: CDR1 MNHEY, CDR2 SVGAGI. V was clipped by 8 bases and J by 5 bases, with 16 bases between them. Written as DNA, the CDR3 is TGTGCCAGCTCGCGGACACTAAGGAACGAGCAGTACTTC. Translating it yields CASSRTLRNEQYF.

This clone came up a few times. V is TRBV5-1 and J is TRBJ2-1; 14 nucleotides line up with TRBD2. There are 15 residues in the CDR3. The J segment lost 10 bases and the V segment lost 4 bases, leaving 7 bases of the junction unmatched. Germline CDR1 is SGHRS and CDR2 is YFSETQ. CDR3 DNA: TGCGCCAGCAGCGTGGGACTAGCGGGAGCAGACGAGCAGTTCTTC. Amino acid sequence: CASSVGLAGADEQFF.

This clone has a handful of counts. Other DNA sequences in this sample translate to the same CDR3. This rearrangement joins TRBV27 to TRBJ1-1; D is ambiguous. The CDR3 is 13 amino acids. Trimming took off 3 bases at V and 2 bases at J, with 7 bases between the two ends. Per germline, CDR1 MNHEY and CDR2 SMNVEV (reference sequence). CDR3 nucleotide sequence: TGTGCCAGCAGTTTGGAGGTCAACACTGAAGCTTTCTTT. Its translation is CASSLEVNTEAFF.

The DNA for the CDR3 is TGTGCCAGCTCATTGGACAGGGGAGAAGGGGCCAACGTCCTGACTTTC. Translation: CASSLDRGEGANVLTF. V and J are TRBV18 and TRBJ2-6; 9 bases line up with TRBD1. Germline-derived CDR1 and CDR2 are KGHSH and LQKENI. V was pared by 5 bases and J by 4 bases, with 6 bases of the junction left unmatched. This CDR3 is 16 amino acids long.

This sequence joins TRBV30 and TRBJ2-7, with a possible D match to TRBD2 (7 bases). V was cut by 0 bases and J by 5 bases, with 11 bases left in between. Looked up from germline, CDR1 is GTSNPN and CDR2 is SVGIG (reference sequence). The CDR3 length is 13 residues. The CDR3 loop is CAWSVQGGHEQYF. The CDR3 DNA is TGTGCCTGGAGTGTACAGGGAGGGCACGAGCAGTACTTC.

The chain employs TRBV9 and TRBJ2-4; TRBD2 aligns across 12 bases. Trimming took 4 bases from V and 1 from J; bases not matched to a gene: 3. CDR3 length equals 16 residues. CDR1 SGDLS and CDR2 YYNGEE come from the germline V gene. The CDR3 sequence is CASSPLAGGAKNIQYF. CDR3 sequence (DNA): TGTGCCAGCAGCCCCCTAGCGGGAGGGGCCAAAAACATTCAGTACTTC.

The CDR3, as DNA: TGTGCCAGCAGCCGAACACAGAACACTGAAGCTTTCTTT. Translation gives CASSRTQNTEAFF. V is TRBV14 and J is TRBJ1-1; D is uncertain. The CDR3 length is 13 residues. V dropped 4 bases and J dropped 1 base, with 7 bases sitting between them. The germline CDR1 and CDR2 sequences are SGHDN and FVKESK.

This clone was counted a few times. The chain is built from TRBV5-1 and TRBJ2-5, with a tentative D call TRBD1 (6 bases). This CDR3 contains 15 residues. V was cut by 0 bases and J by 1 base, with 10 bases left in between. Looked up from germline, CDR1 is SGHRS and CDR2 is YFSETQ. CDR3 loop: CASSLGWGPQETQYF. The CDR3 coding sequence is TGCGCCAGCAGCTTGGGTTGGGGGCCCCAAGAGACCCAGTACTTC.

This clone came up a few times. The rearrangement joins TRBV7-9 to TRBJ1-4; D ambiguous. The germline V gene has CDR1 SEHNR and CDR2 FQNEAQ (reference sequence). V lost 0 bases and J lost 8, with 7 bases in between. The CDR3 has 13 amino acids. CDR3 sequence reads: CASSLAPEEKLFF. For the CDR3, the DNA is TGTGCCAGCAGCTTAGCCCCGGAGGAAAAACTGTTTTTT.

The chain combines TRBV2 with TRBJ2-3; TRBD1 aligns across 7 bases. The CDR3 consists of 13 residues. The V segment lost 10 bases and the J segment 5 bases; nucleotides outside the gene matches: 9. Germline CDR1 is SNHLY and CDR2 is FYNNEI. CDR3 residues: CATSVQGRDTQYF. CDR3 nucleotide sequence: TGTGCCACCTCTGTACAGGGGAGAGATACGCAGTATTTT.

In this sample, this clone turned up a few times. CDR3 residues: CASRGSGELFF. CDR3 DNA sequence: TGTGCCAGCAGGGGCAGCGGGGAGCTGTTTTTT. The chain carries TRBV2 and TRBJ2-2, with D uncertain. Trimming took 6 bases from V and 7 from J, leaving 6 bases between them. Germline V gives CDR1 SNHLY, CDR2 FYNNEI. This CDR3 region has 11 residues.

This clone has just a few counts. This chain connects TRBV5-4 to TRBJ2-7; 7 nucleotides match TRBD2. The trim removed 4 bases at V and 4 bases at J, leaving 8 bases unmatched. The CDR3 consists of 14 residues. Germline CDR1 is SGHNT and CDR2 is YYREEE (reference sequence). The CDR3 protein is CASSRDGTMYEQYF. In DNA, the CDR3 is TGTGCCAGCAGCCGGGATGGGACTATGTACGAGCAGTACTTC.

This chain uses TRBV5-1 with TRBJ2-3, with D perhaps TRBD1 (5 bases). Germline V gives CDR1 SGHRS, CDR2 YFSETQ. This CDR3 spans 15 amino acids. The ends were cut back, 0 bases at V and 3 bases at J, with 11 bases in the middle. CDR3 region: CASSLGHAGTDTQYF. The CDR3, as DNA: TGCGCCAGCAGCTTGGGCCACGCAGGGACAGATACGCAGTATTTT.

This clone has only a few counts. The chain combines TRBV5-1 with TRBJ2-2; a possible D gene is TRBD1 (6 bases). The CDR3 has 14 amino acids. V was trimmed by 4 bases and J by 10 bases, leaving 17 bases between them. Germline V gene data show CDR1 as SGHRS and CDR2 as YFSETQ. Here the CDR3 DNA reads TGCGCCAGCAGCCCTTCGGCAGGGGTGATGGAGCTGTTTTTT. It translates to CASSPSAGVMELFF.

The table lists this clone with a count of one. This rearrangement joins TRBV5-6 to TRBJ1-2, with 7 positions matching TRBD1. The CDR3 runs 15 residues. Germline assignment: CDR1 SGHDT and CDR2 YYEEEE. The ends lost 0 bases at V and 4 bases at J; junction bases unmatched: 6. The CDR3 bases are TGTGCCAGCAGCTTGGCAAGGGGGCAGGTCTATGGCTACACCTTC. It specifies CASSLARGQVYGYTF.

The chain has TRBV30 and TRBJ1-3; no reliable D call. Trimming stripped 1 base from V and 7 bases from J, with 11 bases between. The CDR3 spans 13 residues. Germline V CDR1 and CDR2: GTSNPN, SVGIG (reference sequence). The CDR3 DNA reads TGTGCCTGGAGTGATGGGAGTACGAACACCATATATTTT. Its protein is CAWSDGSTNTIYF.

This clone was counted only a few times. J is TRBJ2-3 and V is TRBV2; TRBD1 is a possible D gene (6 bases). The V end was cut by 6 bases, the J end by 2 bases, with 12 bases between. CDR3 length: 14 amino acids. Germline CDR1 and CDR2: SNHLY and FYNNEI. The CDR3 loop is CASSPTGDTDTQYF. The CDR3 coding sequence is TGTGCCAGCAGCCCGACAGGCGACACAGATACGCAGTATTTT.

The chain uses TRBV6-1 and TRBJ2-7; weak D call: TRBD1 (6 bases). Trimming took 6 bases from V and 4 from J, leaving 19 bases between them. Germline values: CDR1 MNHNS, CDR2 SASEGT. This CDR3 has 15 residues. CDR3 DNA sequence: TGTGCCAGCAGGCCGACAGGCCTGAGATTTTACGAGCAGTACTTC. Translated, it gives CASRPTGLRFYEQYF.